The following is a TCR beta chain sequence with its context. The antigen is not known. Each CDR3 protein is one row after TCRdb ran MiXCR on the 5' RACE reads. The data show 84,000 or so distinct CDR3 sequences, about 15% seen once. This sample stems from a study of T-cell memory formation after mild COVID-19. Study-level results: A second wave expanding day 15 to 37 was CD4+-biased; contracting clones were balanced. Memory sampled before infection contained some responding clones, suggesting cross-reactive memory joined. The main location of contracting CD4+ clones was CM and EM, and that of contracting CD8+ clones was EMRA.

Sequencing was performed on PBMCs or a T cell subset sorted from them (not recorded which). The sequence came from an adult woman who had mild COVID-19 (a few samples of this study predate the infection). Cell type and time point are not known.

The CDR3 region is CASSLVAGERTDTQYF. Written as DNA, the CDR3 is TGTGCCAGCAGCTTAGTTGCGGGAGAGAGAACAGATACGCAGTATTTT. This sequence joins TRBV7-9 and TRBJ2-3, with 7 bases that match TRBD2. The CDR3 contains 16 residues. Per the germline V gene, CDR1 is SEHNR and CDR2 is FQNEAQ (reference sequence). V lost 1 base, J lost 3 bases, and 7 bases stayed unmatched.